Listed here are 10 T cell receptor beta chains from one sample, sequenced in a study of shared clonotypes between healthy human individuals (dated by TCRdb to between 2020 and 2021). Library preparation was by the immunoSEQ multiplex PCR assay. Not all clones reach the TCRdb copy of this immuneACCESS table, which keeps in-frame sequences only. Checked studies attribute under half of the gap to unresolved V genes and leave the rest unexplained. Present in this sample are some 1,100,000 clones, 75% to 85% of which were seen just once. Roughly 0.56% of the sample comes from the top ten. The sequenced sample was memory CD4+ T cells from PBMCs. This specimen's cell subset or site label, per the study, means: CD45RA-negative fraction. These receptors all come from a man younger than 30 in good health. Some clones in this sample may be carry-over from other donors' samples.

The V and J genes are TRBV7-2 and TRBJ1-2; D uncertain. CDR3 length: 14 amino acids. CDR1 is SGHTA and CDR2 is FQGNSA in the germline V gene. Trimming stripped 0 bases from V and 6 bases from J, with 11 bases between. Here the CDR3 reads CASSLAAVDDGYTF. As DNA, the CDR3 is TGTGCCAGCAGCTTAGCCGCGGTAGACGATGGCTACACCTTC.

This clone was observed a single time. The CDR3 DNA is TGCGCCAGCAGCCAAGAGGGGGGCCGGGGGACTGAAGCTTTCTTT. It translates to CASSQEGGRGTEAFF. V and J are TRBV4-1 and TRBJ1-1; possible D gene TRBD1, 6 bases. Germline CDR1 MGHRA, CDR2 YSYEKL. The CDR3 extends over 15 amino acids. Between the trimmed V and J ends, which lost 0 bases and 5 bases, there was a span of 13 bases.

The chain combines TRBV7-2 with TRBJ1-1; no reliable D call. Germline V gene lookup returns CDR1 SGHTA and CDR2 FQGNSA. The CDR3 consists of 13 residues. Trimming stripped 7 bases from V and 7 bases from J, with 16 bases between. CDR3 loop: CASTLIHPGEAFF. The CDR3 DNA follows: TGTGCCAGCACCCTAATTCACCCAGGTGAAGCTTTCTTT. The full variable domain, its missing parts supplied by reference TRBV7-2 and TRBJ1-1, is GAGVSQSPSNKVTEKGKDVELRCDPISGHTALYWYRQSLGQGLEFLIYFQGNSAPDKSGLPSDRFSAERTGGSVSTLTIQRTQQEDSAVYLCASTLIHPGEAFFGQGTRLTVV.

This chain links TRBV28 with TRBJ1-5; D might be TRBD1 (5 bases). In germline, CDR1 is MDHEN, CDR2 SYDVKM. V was pared by 3 bases and J by 4 bases, with 13 bases between. The CDR3 is made up of 15 amino acids. The CDR3 protein is CASSLYGTGNQPQHF. The CDR3 DNA reads TGTGCCAGCAGTTTGTATGGGACGGGTAATCAGCCCCAGCATTTT.

The chain has TRBV28 and TRBJ2-1; D may be TRBD1 (6 bases). This CDR3 is built from 16 residues. Germline V gives CDR1 MDHEN, CDR2 SYDVKM. V lost 6 bases to trimming and J lost 4 bases, with 19 bases between them. CDR3 DNA: TGTGCCAGCAGCCTAACCGGGACATGGCCTTACAATGAGCAGTTCTTC. Its protein is CASSLTGTWPYNEQFF.

In this sample, this clone turned up many times. In DNA, the CDR3 is TGTGCCAGCAGCTCCGCAGGCGCTCATGGCTACACCTTC. This encodes CASSSAGAHGYTF. V and J are TRBV7-9 and TRBJ1-2; unclear D gene. The germline V and J ends were trimmed by 4 bases and 6 bases, with 12 bases remaining between them. The CDR3 is 13 residues long. Germline CDR1 reads SEHNR; CDR2 reads FQNEAQ (reference sequence).

The chain joins TRBV20-1 to TRBJ2-1; the D is unclear. Germline V gene sequence: CDR1 DFQATT, CDR2 SNEGSKA (reference sequence). V shed 5 bases and J shed 10 bases, with 12 bases lying between them. The length of the CDR3 is 11 residues. Here the CDR3 DNA reads TGCAGTGCTTCCAAATCCCAGGAGCAGTTCTTC. Translation gives CSASKSQEQFF.

V gene TRBV2 combines with J gene TRBJ1-5; 7 nucleotides match TRBD1. Germline loops: CDR1 SNHLY, CDR2 FYNNEI. The CDR3 runs 14 residues. Trimming took 6 bases from V and 1 from J; bases not matched to a gene: 3. Written as DNA, the CDR3 is TGTGCCAGCAGGGGGACAGTAAGCAATCAGCCCCAGCATTTT. It codes for CASRGTVSNQPQHF.

This clone was detected many times. The chain employs TRBV5-1 and TRBJ2-2, with 10 bases matching TRBD2. The J segment lost 6 bases and the V segment lost 4 bases, leaving 12 bases of the junction unmatched. This CDR3 has 17 amino acids. Germline V gives CDR1 SGHRS, CDR2 YFSETQ. This CDR3 reads CASSPGTSVLRAGELFF. The CDR3 DNA is TGCGCCAGCAGCCCCGGGACTAGCGTCCTCAGGGCCGGGGAGCTGTTTTTT.

The V call is TRBV6-4, the J call TRBJ2-7; TRBD2 matches 9 bases. The germline gives CDR1 MRHNA, CDR2 SNTAGT. This CDR3 region has 14 residues. V was pared by 6 bases and J by 1 base, with 4 bases of the junction left unmatched. CDR3 in amino acids: CASRSLAGSYEQYF. The CDR3 nucleotides read TGTGCCAGCAGGTCACTAGCGGGTTCCTACGAGCAGTACTTC.